A single sample gave rise to the 11 T cell receptor beta chains below, sequenced in a study of T cell repertoires in MIS-A myocarditis. Clones were sequenced by immunoSEQ multiplex PCR, and TCRdb holds only the in-frame ones, with some missing. The table lists about 9,200 clones, 75% to 90% of them singletons. Sequencing input: thoracic lymph node tissue obtained at autopsy. The source is a man aged 18 to 29 with fulminant myocarditis from multisystem inflammatory syndrome in adults (MIS-A) after COVID-19.

This chain joins TRBV10-1 and TRBJ2-3; no clear D. The CDR3 has 16 residues. Trimming pared 5 bases from V and 6 bases from J, leaving 21 bases between. Germline V gene lookup returns CDR1 WNHNN and CDR2 SYGVQD (reference sequence). The DNA of the CDR3 is TGCGCCAGCAGTTCCCAGAGAACGCCGCCTAAGGATACGCAGTATTTT. This gives the protein CASSSQRTPPKDTQYF.

The rearrangement links TRBV29-1 to TRBJ2-3, with 15 positions matching TRBD2. J gave up 4 bases and V 3 bases, and 5 bases lay outside the gene matches. Germline lookup yields CDR1 SQVTM and CDR2 ANQGSEA. CDR3 length: 16 residues. The CDR3 DNA reads as TGCAGCGTTGAGGGACTAGCGGGGGGCTCGGCAGATACGCAGTATTTT. As protein: CSVEGLAGGSADTQYF.

V is TRBV19 and J is TRBJ1-5; D gene unclear. The V gene's germline CDR1 is LNHDA and CDR2 SQIVND (reference sequence). The V gene lost 4 bases and the J gene lost 1 base, with 11 bases spanning the gap. The CDR3 spans 15 residues. The DNA of the CDR3 is TGTGCCAGTAGTAGATCACAGATCAGCAATCAGCCCCAGCATTTT. It specifies CASSRSQISNQPQHF.

The chain combines TRBV10-3 with TRBJ1-2; D not certain. The germline CDR1 and CDR2 sequences are ENHRY and SYGVKD. V was cut by 3 bases and J by 4 bases, with 9 bases left in between. The CDR3 extends over 13 amino acids. Here the CDR3 reads CAISETVSYGYTF. The CDR3 bases are TGTGCCATCAGTGAAACAGTTTCCTATGGCTACACCTTC.

The chain employs TRBV27 and TRBJ1-4; D remains unclear. The germline V and J ends were trimmed by 7 bases and 3 bases, with 18 bases remaining between them. This CDR3 is built from 16 residues. Per the germline V gene, CDR1 is MNHEY and CDR2 is SMNVEV (reference sequence). The CDR3 protein is CASTASLGIPNEKLFF. The CDR3 DNA follows: TGTGCCAGCACCGCCTCCTTGGGGATTCCTAATGAAAAACTGTTTTTT.

V gene TRBV24-1 combines with J gene TRBJ1-1; 7 bases map to TRBD1. The length of the CDR3 is 14 residues. Germline loops: CDR1 KGHDR, CDR2 SFDVKD. The V and J ends lost 12 bases and 5 bases, in that order; junction bases with no gene match: 14. CDR3 amino acids: CASRGGQGETEAFF. The DNA for the CDR3 is TGTGCCTCGAGGGGAGGCCAGGGGGAAACTGAAGCTTTCTTT.

The V gene is TRBV18, the J gene TRBJ2-7; a possible D gene is TRBD1 (5 bases). The CDR3 has 18 amino acids. Germline V gene lookup returns CDR1 KGHSH and CDR2 LQKENI. The ends were cut back, 3 bases at V and 4 bases at J, with 25 bases in the middle. DNA of the CDR3: TGTGCCAGCTCACCTCCACCCAATTCCCGCATCCAGGGTTACGAGCAGTACTTC. It specifies CASSPPPNSRIQGYEQYF.

The rearrangement joins TRBV7-9 to TRBJ1-5; D is unresolved. Trimming removed 5 bases at V and 7 bases at J, with 15 bases between. Per germline, CDR1 SEHNR and CDR2 FQNEAQ (reference sequence). The CDR3 runs 14 residues. The CDR3 region is CASSLTLTTQPQHF. The DNA of the CDR3 is TGTGCCAGCAGCCTTACTCTTACAACCCAGCCCCAGCATTTT.

This sequence joins TRBV7-2 and TRBJ2-7; maybe TRBD2 (6 bases). CDR3 length equals 16 residues. V lost 5 bases and J 0 bases, leaving 17 bases between the germline ends. Germline V lookup: CDR1 SGHTA, CDR2 FQGNSA. The CDR3 DNA sequence: TGTGCCAGCAGCCCCGCCGAGGGGCGGGGCTCCTACGAGCAGTACTTC. This sequence encodes CASSPAEGRGSYEQYF. Based on the CDR3 plus reference TRBV7-2 and TRBJ2-7, the full variable domain is GAGVSQSPSNKVTEKGKDVELRCDPISGHTALYWYRQSLGQGLEFLIYFQGNSAPDKSGLPSDRFSAERTGGSVSTLTIQRTQQEDSAVYLCASSPAEGRGSYEQYFGPGTRLTVT.

This clone is a singleton in its sample. The rearrangement uses TRBV3-1 (or the pseudogene TRBV3-2) and TRBJ2-7, with TRBD1 as a possible D gene (6 bases). Germline CDR1 and CDR2: LGHDT and YNNKEL (reference sequence). This CDR3 is 12 amino acids long. Deletions cut 6 bases from V and 6 bases from J, with 12 bases between. The CDR3 region has the DNA TGTGCCAGCAGATCAGGGGTCGGCGAGCAGTACTTC. The encoded protein is CASRSGVGEQYF.

The rearrangement joins TRBV12-3 or TRBV12-4 to TRBJ1-2; D remains unclear. This CDR3 is 13 amino acids long. Trimming shortened V by 6 bases and J by 4 bases, and 12 bases separated the two germline ends. This CDR3 reads CASSQTELYGYTF. CDR3 sequence (DNA): TGTGCCAGCAGCCAAACAGAACTCTATGGCTACACCTTC.